The source of this T cell receptor (beta chain) is a study of T-cell reconstitution after alpha-beta-depleted transplantation in children. Unique molecular identifiers were incorporated when the TCRbeta library was constructed. TCRdb reprocessed the PCR reads via MiXCR and lists one record per CDR3 protein. The data hold about 440,000 distinct CDR3 sequences, with approximately 42% observed a single time. V lost 3 bases, J lost 7 bases, and 14 bases lay in between. The germline gives CDR1 LNHDA, CDR2 SQIVND (reference sequence). The length of the CDR3 is 14 residues. This sequence joins TRBV19 and TRBJ2-3; D is perhaps TRBD2 (5 bases). The sample here was PBMCs, taken before TCRalphabeta/CD19-depleted stem cell transplant. The TCR was taken from a girl under 10 years old with aplastic anemia, due to receive a stem cell transplant. The CDR3 DNA is TGTGCCAGTAGTATTTCGGGATTTCTTAATACGCAGTATTTT. Its translation: CASSISGFLNTQYF.